The clone carrying this T cell receptor (beta chain) has a handful of counts. This record belongs to a study of blood T cell repertoires in COVID-19. Study background: Whether acute or convalescent, the COVID-19 samples came from the United States, Italy and Spain. Nucleic acid was either cDNA or gDNA, and it came from T cells, B-cell-depleted T cells, or PBMCs.

Libraries were prepared by immunoSEQ multiplex PCR; TCRdb keeps only in-frame clonotypes and omits some of them. Found here are 95,000 to 150,000 clones, less than 85% of them singletons; the top ten hold about 0.85%. This TCR was sampled from a human donor with acute or convalescent COVID-19. The donor label of this sample is uncertain. The sequenced sample was peripheral blood.

The CDR3 reads CASSLVTGYNEQFF. CDR3 bases: TGTGCCAGCAGCTTGGTTACAGGGTACAATGAGCAGTTCTTC. The chain carries TRBV7-9 and TRBJ2-1, with D perhaps TRBD1 (6 bases). In germline, CDR1 is SEHNR, CDR2 FQNEAQ (reference sequence). The V and J ends lost 3 bases and 4 bases respectively, with 10 bases between them. The CDR3 loop spans 14 amino acids. The variable domain in full, completed from reference TRBV7-9 and TRBJ2-1, reads DTGVSQNPRHKITKRGQNVTFRCDPISEHNRLYWYRQTLGQGPEFLTYFQNEAQLEKSRLLSDRFSAERPKGSFSTLEIQRTEQGDSAMYLCASSLVTGYNEQFFGPGTRLTVL.